This section outlines one T cell receptor beta chain sequence together with its context. This clone has just one count. The antigen it binds to is not known. No clone much larger than this one lies a single base away; base qualities are absent. The data belong to a study of shared clonotypes between healthy human individuals (dated by TCRdb to between 2020 and 2021). About the study as a whole: A few men and a couple of women, aged 18 to 49 years, made up the cohort. For each donor, three plates each were used for CD4 naive and CD4 memory, two plates were used for CD8 naive, and one plate was used for CD8 memory. Blood TCR repertoires of about five healthy adults were deeply sequenced to estimate repertoire size and the extent of clonotype sharing between individuals. To increase sequencing depth and limit assay-specific biases, different laboratories used diverse techniques to prepare libraries and sequence TCR repertoires. Each donor's leukapheresis produced roughly between roughly 0.85 and 9.5 billion PBMCs. General findings and caveats noted by the study authors: Compared with non-shared clonotypes, clonotypes shared by all four sorted-subset donors had higher generation probabilities. Estimated clonotype richness was generally larger for naive than for memory subsets. Pairwise subsampling indicated that sequencing depth was expected to affect the degree of clonotype sharing among donors. Because the study included only a small number of donors, the genetic and exposure-history diversity represented was limited. Only blood was sampled, and tissue TCR repertoires likely differ from those in blood. When a handful of donors were compared, the shared fraction of clonotypes was approximately 5% for naive CD4, over 3% for naive CD8, 2.3% for memory CD4, and less than 0.45% for memory CD8. Rarefaction of sorted-subset datasets indicated incomplete sequencing despite the large sequencing depth.

TCR CDR3 regions were amplified from genomic DNA by multiplex PCR using the deep immunoSEQ assay. Extracted genomic DNA from each cell subset was spread evenly across all wells of several immunoSEQ 96-well plates, with each plate serving as a replicate. For sorted subsets, each replicate PCR was loaded with approximately 190 ng genomic DNA, equivalent to approximately 33,000 T cell genomes. The purified libraries were quantified using a Qubit 3.0 fluorometer, sized with a Bioanalyzer 2100, and then quantified again using the KAPA Library Quantification kit. Every immunoSEQ 96-well plate was sequenced on a separate single-read 150-cycle Illumina NextSeq 550 flow cell. The paper's data handling went like this. Because only junctional sequences without quality scores were contained in the immunoSEQ output, filtering matching that applied to full-length reads could not be performed. Sequences were annotated with PyIR, a Python wrapper for IgBLAST v1.9, and V/J genes and CDR3 were assigned using IMGT germline references. Reads with weak V/J assignments (E-value above 1e-6), missing CDR3, stop codons, out-of-frame junctions, or ambiguous translated residues were removed. V3J clonotypes were defined as sequences sharing an identical inferred V gene, J gene, and CDR3 amino acid sequence. To compute the percentage overlap between repertoires, the number of shared unique clonotypes was divided by the size of the smaller repertoire. Three approaches were used to assess repertoire richness: RTK rarefaction, the Chao1 estimator, and Recon v2.1 estimates of unobserved clonotypes. Generation probabilities were computed with OLGA for all TCRbeta clonotypes obtained by the gDNA method from several donors. TCRdb stores this immuneACCESS table with in-frame sequences only. Part of the clones is absent; in the studies checked, under half of the shortfall reflects unresolved V genes, and no reason is known for the rest. That table gives V, J and clone size, and the DNA gave D and trimming. Present in this sample are roughly 530,000 clones, approximately 95% of which were seen just once. Of the sample, about 0.064% falls within the top ten clones.

The donors were healthy, HIV-negative adults with no recently reported acute infections or vaccinations. All donors were Caucasian adults living in Nashville, Tennessee, USA. CD4+ T cells were enriched by magnetic negative selection, after which naive cells were positively selected on CD45RA and the negative fraction was taken as the memory subset. Blood was collected by leukapheresis, and PBMCs were isolated by Ficoll-Histopaque density gradient centrifugation and then cryopreserved in liquid nitrogen vapor phase. Analytical flow cytometry was used to check the purity and quantity of every magnetically sorted T cell population. Genomic DNA was isolated from each sorted fraction and quantified by UV absorbance on a Nanodrop 2000c. The CDR3 runs 16 amino acids, cysteine and phenylalanine included. Only the CDR3 portion is preserved as DNA: 48 bases, with reading frame beginning at the first base. After removal of 4 bases from V and 7 bases from J, the junction retains 13 bases not matched to a gene. According to the germline V gene, CDR1 reads SGHRS and CDR2 reads YFSETQ.

The chain uses TRBV5-1 and TRBJ2-1, with 8 bases in between that match TRBD1. The sequence derives from a woman younger than 45 in good health. Material: naive CD4+ T cells sorted from blood. The cell subset or site label for this specimen denotes: CD45RA+ positively selected. The nucleotide sequence reads TGCGCCAGCAGCCTGATGGGGCAGGGGGCGACGAATGAGCAGTTCTTC. It translates to CASSLMGQGATNEQFF. The CDR3 plus the reference TRBV5-1 and TRBJ2-1 genes for the other parts give the full variable domain: KAGVTQTPRYLIKTRGQQVTLSCSPISGHRSVSWYQQTPGQGLQFLFEYFSETQRNKGNFPGRFSGRQFSNSRSEMNVSTLELGDSALYLCASSLMGQGATNEQFFGPGTRLTVL.